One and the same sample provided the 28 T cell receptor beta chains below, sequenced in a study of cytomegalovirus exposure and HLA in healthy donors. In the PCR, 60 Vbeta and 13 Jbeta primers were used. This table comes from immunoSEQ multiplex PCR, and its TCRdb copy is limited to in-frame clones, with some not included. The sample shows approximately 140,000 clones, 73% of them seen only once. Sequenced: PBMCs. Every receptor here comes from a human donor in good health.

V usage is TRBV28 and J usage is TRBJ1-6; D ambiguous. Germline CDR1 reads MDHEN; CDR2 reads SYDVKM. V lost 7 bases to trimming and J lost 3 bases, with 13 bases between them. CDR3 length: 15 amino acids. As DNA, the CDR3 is TGTGCCAGCACTCCCCCCGGAGTCTATAATTCACCCCTCCACTTT. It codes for CASTPPGVYNSPLHF.

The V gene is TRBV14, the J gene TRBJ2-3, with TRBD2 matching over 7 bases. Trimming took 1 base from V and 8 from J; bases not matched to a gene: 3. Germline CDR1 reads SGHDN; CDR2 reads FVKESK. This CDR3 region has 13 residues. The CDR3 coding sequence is TGTGCCAGCAGCCAAGCTAGGACTAGTACGCAGTATTTT. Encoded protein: CASSQARTSTQYF.

The CDR3 reads CASSLDRGGEQFF. The CDR3 DNA is TGTGCCAGCAGCTTAGATCGGGGGGGGGAGCAGTTCTTC. V is TRBV7-2 and J is TRBJ2-1; 8 positions agree with TRBD2. The J segment lost 10 bases and the V segment lost 1 base, leaving 3 bases of the junction unmatched. This CDR3 is built from 13 residues. From germline, CDR1 is SGHTA and CDR2 FQGNSA.

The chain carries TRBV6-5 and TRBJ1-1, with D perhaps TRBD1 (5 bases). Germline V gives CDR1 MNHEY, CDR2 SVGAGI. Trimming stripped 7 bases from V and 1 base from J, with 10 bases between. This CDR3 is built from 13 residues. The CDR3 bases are TGTGCCAGCAAGGCAGGGCCGAACACTGAAGCTTTCTTT. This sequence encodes CASKAGPNTEAFF.

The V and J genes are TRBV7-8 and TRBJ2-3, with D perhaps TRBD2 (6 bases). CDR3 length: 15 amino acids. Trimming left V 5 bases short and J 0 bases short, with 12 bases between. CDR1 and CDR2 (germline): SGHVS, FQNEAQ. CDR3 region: CASSPGRWSTDTQYF. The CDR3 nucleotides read TGTGCCAGCAGCCCGGGGAGGTGGAGCACAGATACGCAGTATTTT.

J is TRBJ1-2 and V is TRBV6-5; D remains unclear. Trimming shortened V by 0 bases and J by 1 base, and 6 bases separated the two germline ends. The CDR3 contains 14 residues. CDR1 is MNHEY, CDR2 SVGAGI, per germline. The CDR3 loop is CASSYSRSNYGYTF. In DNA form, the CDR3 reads TGTGCCAGCAGTTACTCAAGGAGTAACTATGGCTACACCTTC.

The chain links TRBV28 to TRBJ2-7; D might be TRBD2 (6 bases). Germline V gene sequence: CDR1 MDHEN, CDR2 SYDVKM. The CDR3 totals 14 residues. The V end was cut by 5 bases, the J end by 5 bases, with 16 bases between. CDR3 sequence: CASSLMEGLHEQYF. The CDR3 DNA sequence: TGTGCCAGCAGTCTGATGGAGGGCCTACACGAGCAGTACTTC.

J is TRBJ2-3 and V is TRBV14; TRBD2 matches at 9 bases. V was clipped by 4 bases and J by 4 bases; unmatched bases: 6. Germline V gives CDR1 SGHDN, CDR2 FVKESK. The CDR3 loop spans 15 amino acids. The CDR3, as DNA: TGTGCCAGCAGCCCGACTAGCGGAAATCCAGATACGCAGTATTTT. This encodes CASSPTSGNPDTQYF.

As DNA, the CDR3 is TGTGCCAGCAGCGTAGCCCTTCACACCGGGGAGCTGTTTTTT. It codes for CASSVALHTGELFF. The genes are TRBV9 and TRBJ2-2; no firm D call. The V end was cut by 0 bases, the J end by 3 bases, with 6 bases between. CDR1 and CDR2 (germline): SGDLS, YYNGEE. CDR3 length: 14 amino acids.

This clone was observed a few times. The CDR3 nucleotides are TGTGCCAGCAGTGAGAACGCGGGAGTGGGGGAGACCCAGTACTTC. It is translated as CASSENAGVGETQYF. J is TRBJ2-5 and V is TRBV2, with 7 bases that match TRBD2. The V gene end was trimmed by 3 bases and the J gene end by 5 bases; junction bases not matched to a gene: 9. Germline V gives CDR1 SNHLY, CDR2 FYNNEI. The CDR3 length is 15 residues.

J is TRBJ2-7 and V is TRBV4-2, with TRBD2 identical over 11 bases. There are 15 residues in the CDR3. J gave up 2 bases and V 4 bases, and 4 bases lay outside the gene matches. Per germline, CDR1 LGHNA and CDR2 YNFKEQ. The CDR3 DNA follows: TGTGCCAGCAGCCGGGGGACTAGCGGAACCTACGAGCAGTACTTC. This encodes CASSRGTSGTYEQYF.

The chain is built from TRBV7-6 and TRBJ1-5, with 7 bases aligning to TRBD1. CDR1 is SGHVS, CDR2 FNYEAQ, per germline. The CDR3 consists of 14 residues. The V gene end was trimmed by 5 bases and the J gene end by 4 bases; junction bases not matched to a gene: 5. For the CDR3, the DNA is TGTGCCAGCAGCCCCAGGGGACAGAATCAGCCCCAGCATTTT. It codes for CASSPRGQNQPQHF.

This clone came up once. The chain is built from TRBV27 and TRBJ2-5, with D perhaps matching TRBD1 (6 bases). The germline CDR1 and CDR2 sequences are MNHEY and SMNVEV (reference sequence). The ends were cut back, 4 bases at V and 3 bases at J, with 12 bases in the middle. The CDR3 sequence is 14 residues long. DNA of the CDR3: TGTGCCAGCAGTTCAGGTGAGGGGGAAGAGACCCAGTACTTC. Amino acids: CASSSGEGEETQYF.

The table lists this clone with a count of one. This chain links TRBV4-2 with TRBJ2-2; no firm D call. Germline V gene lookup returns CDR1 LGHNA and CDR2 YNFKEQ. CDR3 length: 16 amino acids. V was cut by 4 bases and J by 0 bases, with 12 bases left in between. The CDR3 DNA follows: TGTGCCAGCAGCCCCAGACTGCCAACGAACACCGGGGAGCTGTTTTTT. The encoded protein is CASSPRLPTNTGELFF.

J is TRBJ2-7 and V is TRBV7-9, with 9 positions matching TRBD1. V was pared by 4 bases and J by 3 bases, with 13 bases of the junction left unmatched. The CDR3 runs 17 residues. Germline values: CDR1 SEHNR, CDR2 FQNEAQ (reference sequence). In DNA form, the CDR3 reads TGTGCCAGCAGCTCGAAGTCGGACAGGGGAGCCCTCTACGAGCAGTACTTC. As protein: CASSSKSDRGALYEQYF. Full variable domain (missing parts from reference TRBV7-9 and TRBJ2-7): DTGVSQNPRHKITKRGQNVTFRCDPISEHNRLYWYRQTLGQGPEFLTYFQNEAQLEKSRLLSDRFSAERPKGSFSTLEIQRTEQGDSAMYLCASSSKSDRGALYEQYFGPGTRLTVT.

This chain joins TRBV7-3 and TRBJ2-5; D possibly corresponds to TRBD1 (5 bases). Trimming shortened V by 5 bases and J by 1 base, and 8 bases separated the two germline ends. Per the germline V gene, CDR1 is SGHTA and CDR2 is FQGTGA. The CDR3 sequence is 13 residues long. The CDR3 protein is CASSQQVQETQYF. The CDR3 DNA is TGTGCCAGCAGCCAACAGGTCCAAGAGACCCAGTACTTC.

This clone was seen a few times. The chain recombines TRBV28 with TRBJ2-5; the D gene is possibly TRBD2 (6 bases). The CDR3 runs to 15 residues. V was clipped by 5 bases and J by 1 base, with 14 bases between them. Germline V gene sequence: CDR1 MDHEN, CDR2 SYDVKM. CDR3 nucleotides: TGTGCCAGCAGTCCCCTCGGAGGGATCCAAGAGACCCAGTACTTC. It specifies CASSPLGGIQETQYF.

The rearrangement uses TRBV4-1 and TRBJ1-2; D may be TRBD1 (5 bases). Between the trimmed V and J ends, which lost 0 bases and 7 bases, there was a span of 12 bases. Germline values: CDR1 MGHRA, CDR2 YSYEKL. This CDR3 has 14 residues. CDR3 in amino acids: CASSQDLGGGGYTF. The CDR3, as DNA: TGCGCCAGCAGCCAAGATCTGGGGGGGGGTGGCTACACCTTC.

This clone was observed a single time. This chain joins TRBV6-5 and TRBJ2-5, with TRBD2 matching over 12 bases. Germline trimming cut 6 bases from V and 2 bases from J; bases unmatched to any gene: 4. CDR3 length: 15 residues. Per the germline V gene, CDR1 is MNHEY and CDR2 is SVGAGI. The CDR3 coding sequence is TGTGCCAGCAGACCTAGCGGGGGGGAACAAGAGACCCAGTACTTC. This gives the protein CASRPSGGEQETQYF.

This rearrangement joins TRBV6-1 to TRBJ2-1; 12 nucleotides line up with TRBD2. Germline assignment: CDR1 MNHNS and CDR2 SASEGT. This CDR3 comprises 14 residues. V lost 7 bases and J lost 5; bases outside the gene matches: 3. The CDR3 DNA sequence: TGTGCCAGCACACTAGCGGGAGGCCACAATGAGCAGTTCTTC. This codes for CASTLAGGHNEQFF.

The CDR3 DNA sequence: TGTGCCAGCAGCTTGCAGGGAGCCAAAAACATTCAGTACTTC. As protein: CASSLQGAKNIQYF. V is TRBV5-6 and J is TRBJ2-4, with D possibly being TRBD1 (5 bases). The CDR3 runs to 14 residues. Between the trimmed V and J ends, which lost 1 base and 0 bases, there was a span of 5 bases. Germline V CDR1 and CDR2: SGHDT, YYEEEE.

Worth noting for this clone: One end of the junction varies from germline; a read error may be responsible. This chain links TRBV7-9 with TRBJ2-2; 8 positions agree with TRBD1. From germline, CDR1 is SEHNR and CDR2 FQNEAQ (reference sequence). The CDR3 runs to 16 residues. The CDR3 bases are TGTTCCAGCAGCACAAGGACAGGGCGGGACACCGGGGAGCTGTTTTTT. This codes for CSSSTRTGRDTGELFF. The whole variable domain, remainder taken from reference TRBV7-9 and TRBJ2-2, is DTGVSQNPRHKITKRGQNVTFRCDPISEHNRLYWYRQTLGQGPEFLTYFQNEAQLEKSRLLSDRFSAERPKGSFSTLEIQRTEQGDSAMYLCSSSTRTGRDTGELFFGEGSRLTVL.

The CDR3 DNA follows: TGTGCCAGCAGCAAAGGGACAGGGGATAACTATGGCTACACCTTC. Protein product: CASSKGTGDNYGYTF. The chain employs TRBV21-1 and TRBJ1-2; the table's D call, TRBD1, has no DNA check behind it. TRBV21-1 represents a pseudogene. The CDR3 spans 15 residues.

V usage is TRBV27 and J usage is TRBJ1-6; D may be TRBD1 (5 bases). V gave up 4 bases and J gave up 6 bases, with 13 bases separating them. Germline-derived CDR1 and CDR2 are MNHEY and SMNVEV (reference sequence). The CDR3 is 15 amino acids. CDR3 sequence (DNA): TGTGCCAGCAGTTCCAGGGCTGGTGGTAATTCACCCCTCCACTTT. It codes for CASSSRAGGNSPLHF.

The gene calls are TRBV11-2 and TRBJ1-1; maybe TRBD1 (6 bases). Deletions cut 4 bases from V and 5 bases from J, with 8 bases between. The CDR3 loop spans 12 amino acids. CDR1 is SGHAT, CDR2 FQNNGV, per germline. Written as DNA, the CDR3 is TGTGCCAGCAGCTCACAGGGAACTGAAGCTTTCTTT. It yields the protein CASSSQGTEAFF.

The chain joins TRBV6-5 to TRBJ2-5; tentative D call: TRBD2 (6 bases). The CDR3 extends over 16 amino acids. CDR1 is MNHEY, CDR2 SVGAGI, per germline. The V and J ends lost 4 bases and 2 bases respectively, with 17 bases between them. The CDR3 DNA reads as TGTGCCAGCAGTTCCCGGATAGCGGAGGGACAAGAGACCCAGTACTTC. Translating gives CASSSRIAEGQETQYF.

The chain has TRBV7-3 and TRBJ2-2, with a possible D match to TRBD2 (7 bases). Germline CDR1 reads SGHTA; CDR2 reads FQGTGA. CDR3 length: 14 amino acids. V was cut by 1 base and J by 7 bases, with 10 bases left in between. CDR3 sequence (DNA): TGTGCCAGCAGCTTAAGCGGGGGCTACGGGGAGCTGTTTTTT. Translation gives CASSLSGGYGELFF.

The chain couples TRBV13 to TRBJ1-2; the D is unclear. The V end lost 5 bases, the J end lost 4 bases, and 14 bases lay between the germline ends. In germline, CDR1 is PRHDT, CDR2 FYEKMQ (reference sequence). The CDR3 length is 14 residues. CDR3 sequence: CASSILTGGYGYTF. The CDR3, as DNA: TGTGCCAGCAGCATTCTTACCGGCGGCTATGGCTACACCTTC.